These 23 T cell receptor beta chains originate from one sample sequenced in a study of T cell repertoires in cytomegalovirus infection. TCRdb analysed the reads with MiXCR anew, one entry per CDR3 protein. The data hold fewer than 200,000 distinct CDR3 sequences, with around 14% observed a single time. Sequencing was carried out using PBMCs. These TCRs come from a human donor in good health (CMV status not recorded). Some clones in this sample may be carry-over from other donors' samples.

This clonotype showed up just a few times. Given a much more abundant clone one base away, this may be a read error. V and J are TRBV11-1 and TRBJ2-7; D possibly corresponds to TRBD1 (6 bases). Germline-derived CDR1 and CDR2 are SGHAT and FQDESV (reference sequence). The length of the CDR3 is 13 residues. V lost 5 bases and J lost 1, with 9 bases in between. CDR3 sequence: CASSRGQSYEQYF. The CDR3 region has the DNA TGTGCCAGCAGCCGCGGACAGTCCTACGAGCAGTACTTC.

This clonotype showed up many times. The J gene is TRBJ2-3, the V gene TRBV6-2 or TRBV6-3; tentatively, D is TRBD2 (6 bases). Deletions cut 6 bases from V and 2 bases from J, with 9 bases between. Germline CDR1 is MNHEY and CDR2 is SVGEGT. The CDR3 length is 13 residues. The CDR3 DNA reads as TGTGCCAGCAGGACTAGTTCCACAGATACGCAGTATTTT. The encoded protein is CASRTSSTDTQYF.

This clonotype was seen many times. The chain uses TRBV6-6 and TRBJ2-7; no clear D. CDR1 and CDR2 from the germline V gene are MNHNY and SVGAGI (reference sequence). V was cut by 0 bases and J by 5 bases, with 8 bases left in between. The CDR3 spans 13 residues. The CDR3: CASSYSFGNEQYF. As DNA, the CDR3 is TGTGCCAGCAGTTACTCTTTTGGGAACGAGCAGTACTTC.

The sample holds many counts of this clonotype. The chain combines TRBV7-2 with TRBJ2-3; 10 positions agree with TRBD2. The V gene end was trimmed by 0 bases and the J gene end by 5 bases; junction bases not matched to a gene: 8. The CDR3 covers 17 residues. Germline lookup yields CDR1 SGHTA and CDR2 FQGNSA. CDR3 residues: CASSLAGAGGPRDTQYF. DNA of the CDR3: TGTGCCAGCAGCTTAGCAGGAGCGGGAGGGCCACGAGATACGCAGTATTTT.

V is TRBV20-1 and J is TRBJ2-7; 8 nucleotides line up with TRBD2. The CDR3 is 16 residues long. With 2 bases clipped from V and 5 bases from J, the junction kept 14 bases outside the gene matches. Germline V gene lookup returns CDR1 DFQATT and CDR2 SNEGSKA (reference sequence). The CDR3 coding sequence is TGCAGTGCTAGATCCGGAGCGGGAGTAAGGTCCCACGAGCAGTACTTC. Amino acids: CSARSGAGVRSHEQYF.

Ten or more counts support this clonotype. The genes are TRBV6-1 and TRBJ1-2; 10 positions agree with TRBD1. Germline-derived CDR1 and CDR2 are MNHNS and SASEGT. This CDR3 spans 17 amino acids. The V gene end was trimmed by 5 bases and the J gene end by 2 bases; junction bases not matched to a gene: 11. CDR3 DNA: TGTGCCAGCAGTTCCCCCGGGACAGGGGCAAGAAACTATGGCTACACCTTC. Translating it yields CASSSPGTGARNYGYTF.

V gene TRBV29-1 combines with J gene TRBJ2-1, with 9 positions matching TRBD2. The CDR3 is 14 residues long. J was trimmed by 3 bases and V by 4 bases; bases with no gene match: 4. CDR1 and CDR2 (germline): SQVTM, ANQGSEA. CDR3 in amino acids: CSVVGSGGYNEQFF. The CDR3 DNA sequence: TGCAGCGTTGTCGGTAGCGGGGGCTACAATGAGCAGTTCTTC.

This clonotype was found many times. The rearrangement joins TRBV29-1 to TRBJ2-4, with TRBD1 matching 8 bases. CDR3 length: 15 residues. V lost 4 bases to trimming and J lost 1 base; unmatched junction nucleotides: 6. Germline CDR1 SQVTM, CDR2 ANQGSEA. The CDR3 reads CSVVDRAIAKNIQYF. In DNA, the CDR3 is TGCAGCGTTGTGGACAGGGCGATTGCCAAAAACATTCAGTACTTC.

The rearrangement links TRBV6-5 to TRBJ2-1; 7 bases match TRBD1. The V segment lost 5 bases and the J segment 1 base; nucleotides outside the gene matches: 5. From germline, CDR1 is MNHEY and CDR2 SVGAGI. The CDR3 sequence is 15 residues long. CDR3 loop: CASSRETGSYNEQFF. As DNA, the CDR3 is TGTGCCAGCAGTCGCGAGACAGGGTCCTACAATGAGCAGTTCTTC.

The rearrangement links TRBV7-9 to TRBJ2-7, with TRBD2 matching over 7 bases. The germline V gene encodes CDR1 SEHNR and CDR2 FQNEAQ (reference sequence). The CDR3 is 14 residues long. Trimming at V came to 5 bases and at J to 5 bases, leaving 9 bases not matched to a gene. CDR3 sequence: CASSRDYQSDEQYF. The CDR3 DNA reads TGTGCCAGCAGCCGGGACTACCAATCGGACGAGCAGTACTTC.

The sample holds many counts of this clonotype. The chain has TRBV12-3 or TRBV12-4 and TRBJ1-3, with TRBD1 identical over 7 bases. The junction had 10 bases not matched to a gene; V was cut back by 6 bases and J by 2 bases. This CDR3 has 16 amino acids. DNA for the CDR3: TGTGCCAGCAGCCCCCCCCGGGACAGACCTGGAAACACCATATATTTT. Translation gives CASSPPRDRPGNTIYF.

CDR3 nucleotide sequence: TGCATAATTATGACAGGGGCTAATGGCTACACCTTC. This encodes CIIMTGANGYTF. The chain carries TRBV20-1 and TRBJ1-2, with 8 bases aligning to TRBD1. The CDR3 covers 12 residues. Per germline, CDR1 DFQATT and CDR2 SNEGSKA (reference sequence).

This clonotype was counted only a few times. This rearrangement joins TRBV6-6 to TRBJ1-6; the D is unclear. CDR1 MNHNY and CDR2 SVGAGI come from the germline V gene (reference sequence). CDR3 length equals 13 residues. Trimming stripped 6 bases from V and 6 bases from J, with 9 bases between. In DNA, the CDR3 is TGTGCCAGCAGCCACATCGGTAATTCACCCCTCCACTTT. It yields the protein CASSHIGNSPLHF.

Here the CDR3 DNA reads TGCGCCAGCAATTGGGCTCCCAACACTGAAGCTTTCTTT. This translates into CASNWAPNTEAFF. The chain is built from TRBV5-1 and TRBJ1-1; no clear D gene. Per germline, CDR1 SGHRS and CDR2 YFSETQ. V was pared by 6 bases and J by 2 bases, with 11 bases between. The CDR3 has 13 amino acids.

This chain joins TRBV28 and TRBJ1-5, with a tentative D call TRBD1 (5 bases). V was trimmed by 1 base and J by 3 bases, leaving 7 bases between them. The CDR3 loop spans 14 amino acids. Germline V lookup: CDR1 MDHEN, CDR2 SYDVKM. CDR3 sequence reads: CASSLSTDNQPQHF. As DNA, the CDR3 is TGTGCCAGCAGTTTATCGACAGACAATCAGCCCCAGCATTTT.

In its sample, this clonotype was seen a few times. The V and J genes are TRBV29-1 and TRBJ2-7; D is perhaps TRBD1 or TRBD2 (5 bases each). The CDR3 runs to 12 residues. Germline V CDR1 and CDR2: SQVTM, ANQGSEA. The ends were cut back, 6 bases at V and 3 bases at J, with 12 bases in the middle. Here the CDR3 DNA reads TGCAGCGTCCTCGGGACCTACTACGAGCAGTACTTC. Its protein product is CSVLGTYYEQYF.

This clonotype was counted many times. The V and J genes are TRBV20-1 and TRBJ2-7, with D possibly matching TRBD2 (6 bases). CDR3 size: 15 residues. V gave up 1 base and J gave up 1 base, with 14 bases separating them. Germline-derived CDR1 and CDR2 are DFQATT and SNEGSKA (reference sequence). The CDR3 sequence: CSARAGTGRSYEQYF. In DNA, the CDR3 is TGCAGTGCTAGAGCTGGGACTGGTAGGTCCTACGAGCAGTACTTC.

Ten or more counts support this clonotype. The rearrangement joins TRBV7-9 to TRBJ1-5, with 7 bases lining up with TRBD1. Germline lookup yields CDR1 SEHNR and CDR2 FQNEAQ (reference sequence). The CDR3 covers 15 residues. V trimming: 2 bases; J trimming: 2 bases; junction bases outside the gene matches: 3. The chain's CDR3 is CASSLSTGGNQPQHF. DNA of the CDR3: TGTGCCAGCAGCTTATCCACAGGGGGCAATCAGCCCCAGCATTTT.

The V and J genes are TRBV12-3 or TRBV12-4 and TRBJ1-2; 7 bases map to TRBD1. V was pared by 2 bases and J by 8 bases, with 11 bases of the junction left unmatched. The CDR3 is 15 residues long. The chain's CDR3 is CASSLMGQLPWGYTF. The CDR3 coding sequence is TGTGCCAGCAGTTTAATGGGACAGCTTCCTTGGGGCTACACCTTC.

This clonotype was seen a handful of times. The V call is TRBV27, the J call TRBJ2-6; D is unclear. Per the germline V gene, CDR1 is MNHEY and CDR2 is SMNVEV (reference sequence). V lost 7 bases and J 3 bases, leaving 10 bases between the germline ends. The CDR3 totals 14 residues. The CDR3 spells CASTKDFGANVLTF. CDR3 in DNA: TGTGCCAGCACTAAGGATTTTGGGGCCAACGTCCTGACTTTC.

This clonotype was recorded a few times. V gene TRBV14 combines with J gene TRBJ2-7; unclear D gene. This CDR3 has 14 amino acids. V dropped 3 bases and J dropped 1 base, with 10 bases sitting between them. The germline V gene encodes CDR1 SGHDN and CDR2 FVKESK. The CDR3 DNA reads TGTGCCAGCAGCCAGTTCTTTCCTTCCTACGAGCAGTACTTC. It is translated as CASSQFFPSYEQYF.

The chain carries TRBV6-1 and TRBJ2-7; TRBD1 or TRBD2 may be the D gene (5 bases each). The CDR3 extends over 13 amino acids. Germline lookup yields CDR1 MNHNS and CDR2 SASEGT. V was trimmed by 9 bases and J by 1 base, leaving 13 bases between them. The CDR3 nucleotides are TGTGCCAGTATGGGACGTTCGTCCTACGAGCAGTACTTC. It is translated as CASMGRSSYEQYF.

This clonotype was seen repeatedly, ten times or more. J is TRBJ1-2 and V is TRBV25-1; TRBD1 matches 8 bases. Germline assignment: CDR1 MGHDK and CDR2 SYGVNS. After removal of 3 bases from V and 4 bases from J, the junction contained 10 bases not matched to a gene. CDR3 size: 16 residues. The CDR3 coding sequence is TGTGCCAGCAGTGATTCGCCCGGACAGGGAAGCTATGGCTACACCTTC. This codes for CASSDSPGQGSYGYTF.